A selection of T cell receptor beta chains follows, all from one sample in a study of T cell responses to AZD1222 COVID-19 vaccine. This table comes from immunoSEQ multiplex PCR, and its TCRdb copy is limited to in-frame clones, with some not included. This table has 84,000 or so clones, just over 85% appearing once. The material was peripheral blood, obtained on day 0 of AZD1222 vaccination. The receptors were gathered from an adult in good health. Each CDR3 is given with its conserved first and last residue. The D gene is left open where the match is weak. Not all rows give a size; the values are once, few, many and, for expanded clones, a class.

d_gene: NA; abundance: NA; j_gene: TRBJ2-2; v_gene: TRBV7-2; CDR3nt: TGTGCCAGCAGCTTAGTAGGACAGCGCGGGGAGCTGTTTTTT; CDR3aa: CASSLVGQRGELFF
d_gene: TRBD2; abundance: once; j_gene: TRBJ2-5; v_gene: TRBV28; CDR3nt: TGTGCCAGCAGTTCCTTAGCGGGAGGGATGGGAGAGACCCAGTACTTC; CDR3aa: CASSSLAGGMGETQYF
d_gene: TRBD2; abundance: NA; j_gene: TRBJ2-1; v_gene: TRBV7-9; CDR3nt: TGTGCCAGCAGCTCCACTCTAGCGGGGGATCCCAATGAGCAGTTCTTC; CDR3aa: CASSSTLAGDPNEQFF
d_gene: TRBD1; abundance: NA; j_gene: TRBJ2-5; v_gene: TRBV19; CDR3nt: TGTGCCAGTAGTACGACAGGGGTGTGGGAGACCCAGTACTTC; CDR3aa: CASSTTGVWETQYF
d_gene: NA; abundance: NA; j_gene: TRBJ2-7; v_gene: TRBV7-8; CDR3nt: TGTGCCAGCAGCTTCGCTTGGGGCGAGCAGTACTTC; CDR3aa: CASSFAWGEQYF
d_gene: TRBD2; abundance: NA; j_gene: TRBJ2-7; v_gene: TRBV18; CDR3nt: TGTGCCAGCTCTTACTCCGGGACTAGCGGGGCTAGCTCCTACGAGCAGTACTTC; CDR3aa: CASSYSGTSGASSYEQYF
d_gene: NA; abundance: NA; j_gene: TRBJ2-7; v_gene: TRBV2; CDR3nt: TGTGCCAGCAGCGCCATAAGCGGCTCCTACGAGCAGTACTTC; CDR3aa: CASSAISGSYEQYF
d_gene: TRBD1; abundance: NA; j_gene: TRBJ1-2; v_gene: TRBV7-9; CDR3nt: TGTGCCACCACGACAGGGCTCAACTATGGCTACACCTTC; CDR3aa: CATTTGLNYGYTF
d_gene: NA; abundance: NA; j_gene: TRBJ2-2; v_gene: TRBV27; CDR3nt: TGTGCCAGCAGTTTAGGGGGTTTAGGCGGGGAGCTGTTTTTT; CDR3aa: CASSLGGLGGELFF
d_gene: NA; abundance: NA; j_gene: TRBJ2-3; v_gene: TRBV12-3/TRBV12-4; CDR3nt: TGTGCCAGCAGTTTTTTTCGGGCAGATACGCAGTATTTT; CDR3aa: CASSFFRADTQYF
d_gene: NA; abundance: NA; j_gene: TRBJ2-1; v_gene: TRBV12-3/TRBV12-4; CDR3nt: TGTGCCAGCAGTTCGCGAGCAGCGGGTACGGTCTTC; CDR3aa: CASSSRAAGTVF
d_gene: TRBD1; abundance: NA; j_gene: TRBJ2-5; v_gene: TRBV19; CDR3nt: TGTGCCAGTAGTATAGATTGGACAGGGGGACGGATTGCCCAGTACTTC; CDR3aa: CASSIDWTGGRIAQYF
d_gene: NA; abundance: NA; j_gene: TRBJ2-2; v_gene: TRBV6-6; CDR3nt: TGTGCCAGCAGCCCAACCCTCGGCGGGGAGCTGTTTTTT; CDR3aa: CASSPTLGGELFF
d_gene: TRBD1; abundance: few; j_gene: TRBJ2-7; v_gene: TRBV25-1; CDR3nt: TGTGCCAGCAGTGCCGGGACAGGATGGTTCGACGAGCAGTACTTC; CDR3aa: CASSAGTGWFDEQYF
d_gene: NA; abundance: NA; j_gene: TRBJ2-6; v_gene: TRBV5-4; CDR3nt: TGTGCCAGCAGCTTGGGACTAACCAGCTCTGGGGCCAACGTCCTGACTTTC; CDR3aa: CASSLGLTSSGANVLTF
d_gene: NA; abundance: few; j_gene: TRBJ2-6; v_gene: TRBV28; CDR3nt: TGTGCCAGCAGTCGCCAGGGTTCTGGGGCCAACGTCCTGACTTTC; CDR3aa: CASSRQGSGANVLTF
d_gene: NA; abundance: few; j_gene: TRBJ1-6; v_gene: TRBV27; CDR3nt: TGTGCCAGCAGTTTATGGGAACCCAGGGAGGGTTCACCCCTCCACTTT; CDR3aa: CASSLWEPREGSPLHF
d_gene: NA; abundance: NA; j_gene: TRBJ1-2; v_gene: TRBV5-5; CDR3nt: TGTGCCAGCAGCCCGGATGGGGACTATGGCTACACCTTC; CDR3aa: CASSPDGDYGYTF
d_gene: TRBD1; abundance: NA; j_gene: TRBJ2-7; v_gene: TRBV28; CDR3nt: TGTGCCAGCAACCGCCGACAGGGGGTCATGTCAAACGAGCAGTACTTC; CDR3aa: CASNRRQGVMSNEQYF
d_gene: NA; abundance: few; j_gene: TRBJ1-5; v_gene: TRBV28; CDR3nt: TGTGCCAGCACCCCCGTAACGACTGGAAATCAGCCCCAGCATTTT; CDR3aa: CASTPVTTGNQPQHF